The 11 T cell receptor beta chains given below trace back to one sample, sequenced in a study of blood T cell repertoires in COVID-19. The protocol was immunoSEQ multiplex PCR, while the TCRdb copy is restricted to in-frame clones and leaves out a portion. The sample includes roughly 190,000 clones, approximately 81% of them seen just once. The material sequenced was peripheral blood. These receptors were taken from a woman between 65 and 79 years old with COVID-19, enrolled during active disease.

This rearrangement joins TRBV28 to TRBJ1-2; no firm D call. The CDR3 has 14 amino acids. Germline V lookup: CDR1 MDHEN, CDR2 SYDVKM. Trimming removed 6 bases from V and 7 bases from J, with 18 bases in between. The CDR3 reads CASRREEGLGGYTF. DNA for the CDR3: TGTGCCAGCAGGCGAGAGGAGGGTTTGGGTGGCTACACCTTC.

The chain has TRBV28 and TRBJ2-1; 10 positions agree with TRBD2. The CDR3 loop spans 14 amino acids. Unmatched junction bases numbered 5, after V lost 6 bases and J lost 6 bases. The germline CDR1 and CDR2 sequences are MDHEN and SYDVKM. CDR3 nucleotides: TGTGCCAGCAGATTTAGCGGGGGGACCAATGAGCAGTTCTTC. It specifies CASRFSGGTNEQFF. The full variable domain, rest sourced from reference TRBV28 and TRBJ2-1, is DVKVTQSSRYLVKRTGEKVFLECVQDMDHENMFWYRQDPGLGLRLIYFSYDVKMKEKGDIPEGYSVSREKKERFSLILESASTNQTSMYLCASRFSGGTNEQFFGPGTRLTVL.

The V and J genes are TRBV3-1 (or the pseudogene TRBV3-2) and TRBJ2-3; the match to TRBD2 covers 12 bases. Germline values: CDR1 LGHDT, CDR2 YNNKEL (reference sequence). The CDR3 has 17 amino acids. J lost 6 bases, V lost 1 base, and 8 bases had no gene match. CDR3 amino acids: CASSQGLAGGLGDTQYF. CDR3 sequence (DNA): TGTGCCAGCAGCCAAGGGCTAGCGGGGGGGCTTGGGGATACGCAGTATTTT.

The chain combines TRBV27 with TRBJ1-1; 7 bases map to TRBD1. Per the germline V gene, CDR1 is MNHEY and CDR2 is SMNVEV (reference sequence). With V trimmed by 4 bases and J by 5 bases, 4 bases remained unmatched. This CDR3 spans 13 amino acids. In DNA, the CDR3 is TGTGCCAGCAGTTACAGGGGAGAAACTGAAGCTTTCTTT. This gives the protein CASSYRGETEAFF.

This clone was seen only a few times. The V gene is TRBV24-1, the J gene TRBJ1-5; the D is unclear. Germline V gene lookup returns CDR1 KGHDR and CDR2 SFDVKD. Trimming removed 3 bases from V and 2 bases from J, with 7 bases in between. The CDR3 contains 14 residues. The CDR3 bases are TGTGCCACCAGTGATCTGCCAGGCAATCAGCCCCAGCATTTT. Its translation: CATSDLPGNQPQHF.

This clone was recorded once. V gene TRBV7-8 combines with J gene TRBJ2-7, with no clear D. The CDR3 totals 14 residues. Germline CDR1 reads SGHVS; CDR2 reads FQNEAQ. V lost 1 base and J 5 bases, leaving 12 bases between the germline ends. The CDR3 here is CASSLGQRLDEQYF. In DNA form, the CDR3 reads TGTGCCAGCAGCTTAGGGCAGCGCCTTGACGAGCAGTACTTC.

This clone has a count of ten or more. The chain combines TRBV14 with TRBJ1-5; D call uncertain. CDR3 length: 13 residues. V was shortened by 0 bases and J by 11 bases, with 11 bases between the two germline ends. Germline CDR1 reads SGHDN; CDR2 reads FVKESK. The CDR3 DNA reads as TGTGCCAGCAGCCAAGATCGATTTCGGGCCCAGCATTTT. It specifies CASSQDRFRAQHF.

The chain carries TRBV30 and TRBJ1-1; the match to TRBD1 covers 7 bases. The germline gives CDR1 GTSNPN, CDR2 SVGIG (reference sequence). V was pared by 0 bases and J by 10 bases, with 11 bases of the junction left unmatched. This CDR3 is 14 amino acids long. This CDR3 is CAWSVQLRGQGAFF. The CDR3, as DNA: TGTGCCTGGAGTGTACAATTGAGGGGGCAGGGAGCTTTCTTT.

This chain links TRBV18 with TRBJ1-5; possibly TRBD1 for D (6 bases). Trimming took 3 bases from V and 9 from J, leaving 18 bases between them. This CDR3 is 15 amino acids long. Germline assignment: CDR1 KGHSH and CDR2 LQKENI. The DNA for the CDR3 is TGTGCCAGCTCACCCCAAAACAGGGAAGGGGCGCCCCAGCATTTT. This sequence encodes CASSPQNREGAPQHF.

This clone was detected a few times. The V and J genes are TRBV3-1 (or the pseudogene TRBV3-2) and TRBJ1-6; 8 nucleotides agree with TRBD1. The CDR3 runs to 15 residues. Germline V gene lookup returns CDR1 LGHDT and CDR2 YNNKEL (reference sequence). V was pared by 0 bases and J by 6 bases, with 1 base of the junction left unmatched. The CDR3 nucleotides read TGTGCCAGCAGCCAAGAAACAGGGGGTAATTCACCCCTCCACTTT. Translated: CASSQETGGNSPLHF.

This rearrangement joins TRBV28 to TRBJ2-2, with D possibly being TRBD1 (6 bases). Germline V gene sequence: CDR1 MDHEN, CDR2 SYDVKM. V lost 9 bases and J 4 bases, leaving 12 bases between the germline ends. CDR3 length equals 13 residues. The CDR3 coding sequence is TGTGCCAGTATAGGGGGACCCACCGGGGAGCTGTTTTTT. This codes for CASIGGPTGELFF.